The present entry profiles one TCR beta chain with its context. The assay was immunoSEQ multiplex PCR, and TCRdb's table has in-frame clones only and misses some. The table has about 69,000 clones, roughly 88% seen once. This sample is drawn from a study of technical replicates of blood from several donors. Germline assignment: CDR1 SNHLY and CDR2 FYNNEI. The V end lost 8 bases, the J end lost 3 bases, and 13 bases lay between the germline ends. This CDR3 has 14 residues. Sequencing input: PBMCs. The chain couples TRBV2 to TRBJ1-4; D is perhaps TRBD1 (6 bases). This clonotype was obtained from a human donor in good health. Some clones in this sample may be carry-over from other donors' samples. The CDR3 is CASQRGNSNEKLFF. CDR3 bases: TGTGCCAGCCAAAGGGGGAATTCTAATGAAAAACTGTTTTTT.